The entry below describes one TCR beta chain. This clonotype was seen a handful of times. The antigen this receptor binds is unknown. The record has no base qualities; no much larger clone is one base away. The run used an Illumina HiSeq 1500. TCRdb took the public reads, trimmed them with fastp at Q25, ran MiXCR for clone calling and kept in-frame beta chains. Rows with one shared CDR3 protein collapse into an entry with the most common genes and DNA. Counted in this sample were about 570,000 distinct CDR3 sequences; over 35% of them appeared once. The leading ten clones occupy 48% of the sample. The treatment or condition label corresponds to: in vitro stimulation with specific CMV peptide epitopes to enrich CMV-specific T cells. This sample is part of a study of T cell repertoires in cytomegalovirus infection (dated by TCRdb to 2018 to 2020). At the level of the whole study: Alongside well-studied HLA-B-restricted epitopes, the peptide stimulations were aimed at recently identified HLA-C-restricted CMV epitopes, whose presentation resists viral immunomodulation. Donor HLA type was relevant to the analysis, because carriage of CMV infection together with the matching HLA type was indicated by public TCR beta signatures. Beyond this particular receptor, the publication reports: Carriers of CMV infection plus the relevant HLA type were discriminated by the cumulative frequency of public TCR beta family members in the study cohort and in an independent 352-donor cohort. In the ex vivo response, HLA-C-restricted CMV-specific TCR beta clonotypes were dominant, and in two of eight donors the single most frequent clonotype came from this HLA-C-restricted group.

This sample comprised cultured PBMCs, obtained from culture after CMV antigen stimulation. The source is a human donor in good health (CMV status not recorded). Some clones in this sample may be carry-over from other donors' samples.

Read as DNA, the sequence is TGTGCCAGCAGCTACTCCAGGGGGCTAGATACGCAGTATTTT. It specifies CASSYSRGLDTQYF. The rearrangement combines TRBV7-8 with TRBJ2-3; 8 bases in the middle match TRBD1. V lost 4 bases and J lost 5 bases, and the count of bases not matched to a germline gene is 5. In the germline V gene, CDR1 corresponds to SGHVS and CDR2 to FQNEAQ. From the cysteine up to the phenylalanine, the CDR3 has a length of 14 residues. Only the CDR3 region is kept as DNA, spanning 42 bases read in frame from base 1.